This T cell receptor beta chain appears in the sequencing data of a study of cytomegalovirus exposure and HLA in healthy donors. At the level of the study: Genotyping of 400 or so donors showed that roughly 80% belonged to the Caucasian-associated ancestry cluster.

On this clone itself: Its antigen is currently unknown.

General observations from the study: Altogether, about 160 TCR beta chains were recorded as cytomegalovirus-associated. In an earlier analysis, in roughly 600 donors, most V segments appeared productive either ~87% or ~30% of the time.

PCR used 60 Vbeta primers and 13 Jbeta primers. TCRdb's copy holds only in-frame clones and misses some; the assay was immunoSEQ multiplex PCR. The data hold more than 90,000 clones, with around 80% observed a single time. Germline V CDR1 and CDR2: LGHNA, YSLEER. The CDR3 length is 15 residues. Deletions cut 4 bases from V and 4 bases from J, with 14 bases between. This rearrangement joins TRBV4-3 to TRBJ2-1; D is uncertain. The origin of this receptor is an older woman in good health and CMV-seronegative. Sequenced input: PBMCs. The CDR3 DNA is TGCGCCAGCAGCCTGTCAAAGAGGAGTTACAATGAGCAGTTCTTC. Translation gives CASSLSKRSYNEQFF.